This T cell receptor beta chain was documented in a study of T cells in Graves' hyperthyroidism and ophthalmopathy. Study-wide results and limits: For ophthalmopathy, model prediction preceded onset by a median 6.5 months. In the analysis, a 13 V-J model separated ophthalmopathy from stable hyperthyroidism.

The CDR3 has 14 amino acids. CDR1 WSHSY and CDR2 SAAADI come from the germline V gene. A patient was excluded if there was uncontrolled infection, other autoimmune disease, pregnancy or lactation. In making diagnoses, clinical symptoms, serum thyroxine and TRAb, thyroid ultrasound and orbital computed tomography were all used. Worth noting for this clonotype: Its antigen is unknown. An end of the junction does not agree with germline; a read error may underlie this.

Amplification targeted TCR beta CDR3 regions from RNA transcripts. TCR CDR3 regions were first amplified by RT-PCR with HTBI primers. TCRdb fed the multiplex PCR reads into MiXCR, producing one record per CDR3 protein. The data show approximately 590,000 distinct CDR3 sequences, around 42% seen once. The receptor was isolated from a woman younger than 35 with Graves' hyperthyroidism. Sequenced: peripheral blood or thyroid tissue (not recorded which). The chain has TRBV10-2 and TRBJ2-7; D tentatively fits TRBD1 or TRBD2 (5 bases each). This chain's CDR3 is CASSLKGTGPEQYF. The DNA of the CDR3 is TGTGCCAGCAGTTTAAAGGGAACGGGGCCCGAGCAGTACTTC.